Listed here is a single T cell receptor (beta chain). Sequencing was performed with immunoSEQ multiplex PCR; in TCRdb, only in-frame clones are kept and a portion is missing. The sample yields over 400,000 clones, 75% to 90% seen once. The data stem from a study of blood T cell repertoires in COVID-19. Turning to the study itself: PBMCs, B-cell-depleted T cells, or T cells were the source of the cDNA or gDNA that made up the material.

This TCR was recovered from a woman aged 55-70 years who had recovered from COVID-19. Sequenced sample: PBMCs or T cells enriched from blood (not recorded which).

In DNA form, the CDR3 reads TGTGCCAGCAGCGCGTACGTTGGCTATGGCTACACCTTC. This codes for CASSAYVGYGYTF. The chain uses TRBV7-2 and TRBJ1-2, with D unresolved. The CDR3 runs 13 residues. V was cut by 5 bases and J by 4 bases, with 11 bases left in between. Germline lookup yields CDR1 SGHTA and CDR2 FQGNSA.